The 6 T cell receptor beta chains in this list originate from one sample, sequenced in a study of T cell repertoires in cytomegalovirus infection. Their antigen targets remain unknown. TCRdb fed the reads into MiXCR, producing one record per CDR3 protein. The sample carries hundreds of thousands of distinct CDR3 sequences, roughly 30% recorded once. Sequenced here: cultured CD8+ T cells from PBMCs, sampled from culture after CMV antigen stimulation. The receptors derive from a human donor in good health (CMV status not recorded). Some clones in this sample may be carry-over from other donors' samples.

This clonotype was seen repeatedly, ten times or more. This chain links TRBV6-1 with TRBJ2-5, with D hard to call. CDR1 is MNHNS and CDR2 is SASEGT in the germline V gene. CDR3 length: 14 residues. V shed 5 bases and J shed 4 bases, with 14 bases lying between them. The CDR3 spells CASSPPPPGETQYF. For the CDR3, the DNA is TGTGCCAGCAGTCCCCCCCCTCCCGGAGAGACCCAGTACTTC.

The DNA of the CDR3 is TGTGCCAGCAGTTACGTCGCGGCTCGGGAGCAGTTCTTC. It specifies CASSYVAAREQFF. This chain uses TRBV6-6 with TRBJ2-1, with no clear D. The CDR3 consists of 13 residues. V was shortened by 2 bases and J by 10 bases, with 12 bases between the two germline ends. Per germline, CDR1 MNHNY and CDR2 SVGAGI (reference sequence).

This clonotype appeared a few times. One junction end does not reproduce the germline sequence, and a read error may be involved. The chain joins TRBV6-1 to TRBJ1-2; maybe TRBD1 (6 bases). Germline-derived CDR1 and CDR2 are MNHNS and SASEGT. This CDR3 region has 16 residues. CDR3 in amino acids: CASIPQGPGGLYGYTF. The DNA of the CDR3 is TGTGCCAGCATCCCTCAGGGGCCGGGAGGACTCTATGGCTATACCTTC.

The gene calls are TRBV3-1 and TRBJ1-1; D gene unclear. Trimming left V 0 bases short and J 5 bases short, with 13 bases between. Germline V gene data show CDR1 as LGHDT and CDR2 as YNNKEL (reference sequence). The CDR3 has 15 residues. The CDR3 DNA sequence: TGTGCCAGCAGCCAAGACTCGAGCACTGGGACTGAAGCTTTCTTT. It is translated as CASSQDSSTGTEAFF.

V usage is TRBV5-4 and J usage is TRBJ2-1; perhaps TRBD2 as D (7 bases). The CDR3 totals 11 residues. CDR1 and CDR2 (germline): SGHNT, YYREEE (reference sequence). Trimming removed 10 bases from V and 5 bases from J, with 10 bases in between. The CDR3 coding sequence is TGTGCCGGGGGGGCGAACAATGAGCAGTTCTTC. Translated, it gives CAGGANNEQFF.

V usage is TRBV4-1 and J usage is TRBJ2-5, with TRBD2 matching 11 bases. V lost 2 bases and J lost 2; bases outside the gene matches: 4. This CDR3 contains 16 residues. The germline gives CDR1 MGHRA, CDR2 YSYEKL. CDR3 amino acids: CASSQPGLAVQETQYF. The DNA for the CDR3 is TGCGCCAGCAGCCAACCGGGACTAGCGGTTCAAGAGACCCAGTACTTC.